One sample yielded the 5 T cell receptor beta chains listed below, sequenced in a study of Ad26.COV2.S vaccination and SARS-CoV-2 variants (dated by TCRdb to about 2021). Libraries were made using the immunoSEQ multiplex PCR assay. Drawn from immuneACCESS, this table holds only the in-frame rearrangements with V and J called that TCRdb kept. Clones are partly lost; checked studies trace under half to an unresolved V gene and leave the rest unexplained. Within this sample are approximately 340,000 clones, with 92% of them counted one time only. 3% to 5% of the sample lies in the top ten. The sample's time point, from its label and the paper: individuals recovered from natural SARS-CoV-2 infection. Material: peripheral blood, obtained after recovery from COVID-19. These TCRs come from a human donor who had recovered from COVID-19.

About this clone: The junction and the germline gene differ at one end; a read error may be behind it. The chain joins TRBV7-9 to TRBJ1-2; D is unclear. This CDR3 has 11 amino acids. The germline V gene encodes CDR1 SEHNR and CDR2 FQNEAQ (reference sequence). CDR3 amino acids: CASSLIAHRFF. CDR3 nucleotides: TGTGCCAGCAGCTTAATCGCGCATCGATTCTTC.

The rearrangement links TRBV3-1 (or the pseudogene TRBV3-2) to TRBJ1-1; TRBD1 matches at 9 bases. This CDR3 is 15 amino acids long. Germline CDR1 is LGHDT and CDR2 is YNNKEL (reference sequence). The V gene end was trimmed by 0 bases and the J gene end by 3 bases; junction bases not matched to a gene: 2. Here the CDR3 reads CASSQEGTGYTEAFF. CDR3 coding DNA: TGTGCCAGCAGCCAAGAAGGGACAGGGTACACTGAAGCTTTCTTT.

This clone came up a few times. The chain recombines TRBV9 with TRBJ2-1, with 14 bases that match TRBD2. Per the germline V gene, CDR1 is SGDLS and CDR2 is YYNGEE. The CDR3 is made up of 16 amino acids. The V gene end was trimmed by 4 bases and the J gene end by 9 bases; junction bases not matched to a gene: 9. The CDR3 loop reads CASSWTGLAGGTEQFF. The CDR3 bases are TGTGCCAGCAGCTGGACCGGACTAGCGGGGGGCACTGAGCAGTTCTTC. The full variable domain, its missing parts supplied by reference TRBV9 and TRBJ2-1, is DSGVTQTPKHLITATGQRVTLRCSPRSGDLSVYWYQQSLDQGLQFLIQYYNGEERAKGNILERFSAQQFPDLHSELNLSSLELGDSALYFCASSWTGLAGGTEQFFGPGTRLTVL.

V usage is TRBV3-1 (or the pseudogene TRBV3-2) and J usage is TRBJ2-3; D gene uncertain. Trimming stripped 2 bases from V and 6 bases from J, with 18 bases between. In germline, CDR1 is LGHDT, CDR2 YNNKEL (reference sequence). CDR3 length: 16 residues. The CDR3 is CASSQNRLEMVDTQYF. The CDR3 coding sequence is TGTGCCAGCAGCCAAAATCGGCTAGAAATGGTCGATACGCAGTATTTT.

The chain employs TRBV6-4 and TRBJ2-7; D perhaps matches TRBD1 (5 bases). The CDR3 length is 16 residues. V shed 1 base and J shed 0 bases, with 13 bases lying between them. The germline V gene encodes CDR1 MRHNA and CDR2 SNTAGT. The chain's CDR3 is CASSDYLPDSSYEQYF. The CDR3 DNA is TGTGCCAGCAGTGACTACCTCCCCGACAGCTCCTACGAGCAGTACTTC.